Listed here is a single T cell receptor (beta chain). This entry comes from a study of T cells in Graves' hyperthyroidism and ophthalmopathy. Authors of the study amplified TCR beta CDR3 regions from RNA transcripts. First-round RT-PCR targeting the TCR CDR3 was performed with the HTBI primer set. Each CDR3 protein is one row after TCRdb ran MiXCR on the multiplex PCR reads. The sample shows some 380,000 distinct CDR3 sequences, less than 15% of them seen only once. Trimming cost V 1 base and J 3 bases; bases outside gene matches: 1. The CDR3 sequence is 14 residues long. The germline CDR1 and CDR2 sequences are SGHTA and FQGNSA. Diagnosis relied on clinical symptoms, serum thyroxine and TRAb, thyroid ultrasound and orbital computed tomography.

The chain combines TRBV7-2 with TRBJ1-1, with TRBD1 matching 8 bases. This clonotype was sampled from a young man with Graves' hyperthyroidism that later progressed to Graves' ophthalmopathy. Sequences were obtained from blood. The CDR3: CASSLVTGDTEAFF. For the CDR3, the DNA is TGTGCCAGCAGCTTAGTGACAGGGGACACTGAAGCTTTCTTT. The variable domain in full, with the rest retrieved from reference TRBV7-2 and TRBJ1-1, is GAGVSQSPSNKVTEKGKDVELRCDPISGHTALYWYRQSLGQGLEFLIYFQGNSAPDKSGLPSDRFSAERTGGSVSTLTIQRTQQEDSAVYLCASSLVTGDTEAFFGQGTRLTVV.